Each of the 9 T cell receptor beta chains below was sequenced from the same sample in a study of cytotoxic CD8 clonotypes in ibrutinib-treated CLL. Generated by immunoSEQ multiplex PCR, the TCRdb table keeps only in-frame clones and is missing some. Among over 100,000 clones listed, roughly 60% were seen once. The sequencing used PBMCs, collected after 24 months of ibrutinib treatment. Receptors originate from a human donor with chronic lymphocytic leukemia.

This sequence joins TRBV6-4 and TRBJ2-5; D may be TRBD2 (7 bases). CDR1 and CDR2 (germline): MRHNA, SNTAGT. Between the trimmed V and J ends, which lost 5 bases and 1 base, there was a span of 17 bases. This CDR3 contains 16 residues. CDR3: CASSPLGGGSQETQYF. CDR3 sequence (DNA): TGTGCCAGCAGTCCTTTGGGAGGGGGTTCCCAAGAGACCCAGTACTTC.

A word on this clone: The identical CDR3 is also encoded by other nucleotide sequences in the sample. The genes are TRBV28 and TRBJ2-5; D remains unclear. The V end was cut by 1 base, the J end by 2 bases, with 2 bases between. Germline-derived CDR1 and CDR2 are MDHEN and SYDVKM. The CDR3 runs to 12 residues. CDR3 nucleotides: TGTGCCAGCAGTTTATTACAAGAGACCCAGTACTTC. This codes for CASSLLQETQYF.

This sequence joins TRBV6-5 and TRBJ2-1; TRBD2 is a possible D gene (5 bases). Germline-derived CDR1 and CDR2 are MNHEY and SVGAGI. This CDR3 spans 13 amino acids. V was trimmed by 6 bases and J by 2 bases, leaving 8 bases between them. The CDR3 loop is CASSSGTYNEQFF. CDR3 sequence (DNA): TGTGCCAGCAGCTCCGGGACCTACAATGAGCAGTTCTTC.

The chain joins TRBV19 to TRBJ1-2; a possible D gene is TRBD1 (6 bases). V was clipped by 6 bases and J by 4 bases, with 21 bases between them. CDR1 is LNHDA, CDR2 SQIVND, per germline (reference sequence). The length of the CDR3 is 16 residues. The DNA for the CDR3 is TGTGCCAGTAGCAATTCCGAGCGGGGGCGAGTCTATGGCTACACCTTC. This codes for CASSNSERGRVYGYTF.

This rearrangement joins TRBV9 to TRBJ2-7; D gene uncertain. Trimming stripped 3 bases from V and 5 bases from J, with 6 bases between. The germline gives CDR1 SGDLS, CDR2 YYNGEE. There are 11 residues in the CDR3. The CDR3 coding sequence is TGTGCCAGCAGCGACGAAAACGAGCAGTACTTC. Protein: CASSDENEQYF. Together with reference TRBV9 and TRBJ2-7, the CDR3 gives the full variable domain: DSGVTQTPKHLITATGQRVTLRCSPRSGDLSVYWYQQSLDQGLQFLIQYYNGEERAKGNILERFSAQQFPDLHSELNLSSLELGDSALYFCASSDENEQYFGPGTRLTVT.

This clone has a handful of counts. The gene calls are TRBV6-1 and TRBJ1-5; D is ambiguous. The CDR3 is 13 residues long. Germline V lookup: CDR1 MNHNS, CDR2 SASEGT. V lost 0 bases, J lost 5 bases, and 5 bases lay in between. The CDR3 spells CASSEAEHQPQHF. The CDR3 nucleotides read TGTGCCAGCAGTGAAGCAGAACATCAGCCCCAGCATTTT.

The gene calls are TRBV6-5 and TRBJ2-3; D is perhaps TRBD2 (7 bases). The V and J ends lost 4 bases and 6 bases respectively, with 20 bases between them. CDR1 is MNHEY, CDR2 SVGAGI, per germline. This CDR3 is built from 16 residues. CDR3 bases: TGTGCCAGCAGTTCCCGGGGGGCCAGTTCATTGGATACGCAGTATTTT. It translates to CASSSRGASSLDTQYF.

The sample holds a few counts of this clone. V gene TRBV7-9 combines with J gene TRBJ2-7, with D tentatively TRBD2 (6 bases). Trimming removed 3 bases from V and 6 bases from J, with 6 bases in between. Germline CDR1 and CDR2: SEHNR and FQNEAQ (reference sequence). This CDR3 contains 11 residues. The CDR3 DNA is TGTGCCAGCAGCTTCGGGAGCGAGCAGTACTTC. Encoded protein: CASSFGSEQYF.

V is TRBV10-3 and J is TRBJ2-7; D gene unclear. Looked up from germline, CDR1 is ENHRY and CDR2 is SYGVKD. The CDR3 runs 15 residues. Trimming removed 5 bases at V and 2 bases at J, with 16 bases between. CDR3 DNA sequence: TGTGCCATCAGTACTTCCGGGCCCCAGCCCTACGAGCAGTACTTC. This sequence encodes CAISTSGPQPYEQYF.